This T cell receptor beta chain appears in the sequencing data of a study of blood T cell repertoires in COVID-19. Study overall: Material from acute and convalescent COVID-19 was sourced from the United States, Italy and Spain.

Donors in Cohort 3 counted as recovered after two negative PCRs, clearance, or symptom resolution. Germline CDR1 and CDR2: ENHRY and SYGVKD. The junction had 2 bases not matched to a gene; V was cut back by 6 bases and J by 3 bases. The CDR3 sequence is 12 residues long. This table comes from immunoSEQ multiplex PCR, and its TCRdb copy is limited to in-frame clones, with some not included. The sample lists roughly 500,000 clones, approximately 91% occurring once. The chain combines TRBV10-3 with TRBJ2-7; the match to TRBD1 covers 7 bases. This receptor was obtained from a woman aged 55-69 years who had recovered from COVID-19. Sequenced material: PBMCs or T cells enriched from blood (not recorded which). Here the CDR3 reads CAIRTGNYEQYF. DNA for the CDR3: TGTGCCATCAGGACAGGGAACTACGAGCAGTACTTC.